These 21 T cell receptor beta chains were all obtained from the same sample, sequenced in a study of T cell repertoires in cytomegalovirus infection. What these receptors recognize is not known. TCRdb fed the reads into MiXCR, producing one record per CDR3 protein. The sample carries 340,000 or so distinct CDR3 sequences, roughly 25% recorded once. This sample comprised cultured PBMCs, obtained from culture after CMV antigen stimulation. These receptor sequences come from a human donor in good health (CMV status not recorded). Some clones in this sample may be carry-over from other donors' samples.

This clonotype showed up many times. The chain couples TRBV6-2 or TRBV6-3 to TRBJ1-6; 8 bases are a match to TRBD1. Germline trimming cut 6 bases from V and 10 bases from J; bases unmatched to any gene: 8. The CDR3 is made up of 14 amino acids. Germline CDR1 and CDR2: MNHEY and SVGEGT. The CDR3 coding sequence is TGTGCCAGCAGCGACCCGGGACAGGCATCACCCCTCCACTTT. Its translation: CASSDPGQASPLHF.

The V call is TRBV5-5, the J call TRBJ2-1; 11 bases fit TRBD1. The junction had 10 bases not matched to a gene; V was cut back by 3 bases and J by 2 bases. Looked up from germline, CDR1 is SGHKS and CDR2 is YYEKEE (reference sequence). The CDR3 has 18 amino acids. Here the CDR3 DNA reads TGTGCCAGCAGCTCGCATGTGACGGGACAGGGGGCCTACAATGAGCAGTTCTTC. Protein sequence: CASSSHVTGQGAYNEQFF. Filled out from reference TRBV5-5 and TRBJ2-1, the complete variable domain reads DAGVTQSPTHLIKTRGQQVTLRCSPISGHKSVSWYQQVLGQGPQFIFQYYEKEERGRGNFPDRFSARQFPNYSSELNVNALLLGDSALYLCASSSHVTGQGAYNEQFFGPGTRLTVL.

The genes are TRBV10-3 and TRBJ2-5; TRBD1 agrees at 8 bases. CDR1 is ENHRY, CDR2 SYGVKD, per germline. V shed 4 bases and J 2 bases; nucleotides not matched to a gene: 3. This CDR3 has 14 residues. The CDR3 loop reads CAISGGQGQETQYF. CDR3 DNA sequence: TGTGCCATCAGTGGAGGACAGGGACAAGAGACCCAGTACTTC.

This clonotype was found a few times. In nucleotides, the CDR3 is TGTGCCAGCAGGATTAGCGGGAGGCACAATGAGCAGTTCTTC. Amino acid sequence: CASRISGRHNEQFF. The J gene is TRBJ2-1, the V gene TRBV12-3 or TRBV12-4, with 10 bases lining up with TRBD2. The CDR3 totals 14 residues. With V trimmed by 6 bases and J by 5 bases, 4 bases remained unmatched.

This clonotype was seen at least ten times. The rearrangement uses TRBV7-2 and TRBJ2-3; D tentatively fits TRBD1 or TRBD2 (5 bases each). V was trimmed by 6 bases and J by 1 base, leaving 8 bases between them. CDR3 size: 13 residues. The germline CDR1 and CDR2 sequences are SGHTA and FQGNSA. CDR3 sequence reads: CASSLGGTDTQYF. The CDR3 DNA reads TGTGCCAGCAGTTTGGGGGGCACAGATACGCAGTATTTT.

This clonotype was picked up many times. The V and J genes are TRBV19 and TRBJ2-7; D is perhaps TRBD1 (6 bases). This CDR3 is built from 12 residues. The ends were cut back, 4 bases at V and 2 bases at J, with 6 bases in the middle. The germline V gene encodes CDR1 LNHDA and CDR2 SQIVND (reference sequence). The CDR3 DNA follows: TGTGCCAGTAGTAGGGACACCTACGAGCAGTACGTC. Protein: CASSRDTYEQYV.

This clonotype has a single count. The CDR3 loop is CASTRDGLQTF. CDR3 nucleotides: TGTGCCAGCACCAGGGACGGCCTGCAAACCTTC. The chain recombines TRBV25-1 with TRBJ1-2; D is perhaps TRBD1 (5 bases). Germline loops: CDR1 MGHDK, CDR2 SYGVNS. The CDR3 is made up of 11 amino acids. Trimming pared 7 bases from V and 14 bases from J, leaving 17 bases between.

In its sample, this clonotype was seen a few times. CDR3 in amino acids: CSARVLRHGEQFF. CDR3 nucleotides: TGCAGTGCTAGAGTTTTGCGGCACGGGGAGCAGTTCTTC. This rearrangement joins TRBV20-1 to TRBJ2-1; no firm D call. The CDR3 spans 13 residues. Germline V lookup: CDR1 DFQATT, CDR2 SNEGSKA (reference sequence). Trimming left V 1 base short and J 10 bases short, with 14 bases between.

This clonotype was counted only a few times. V and J are TRBV7-9 and TRBJ1-1; D ambiguous. The V and J ends lost 2 bases and 1 base respectively, with 5 bases between them. CDR1 and CDR2 (germline): SEHNR, FQNEAQ (reference sequence). The CDR3 is made up of 13 amino acids. CDR3 residues: CASSLKENTEAFF. The CDR3 DNA follows: TGTGCCAGCAGCTTAAAGGAGAACACTGAAGCTTTCTTT.

Only one count was recorded for this clonotype. A single base separates this from a much larger clone, so it may be a read error. This chain connects TRBV7-3 to TRBJ2-2, with D maybe TRBD1 (5 bases). This CDR3 has 15 amino acids. The germline V gene has CDR1 SGHTA and CDR2 FQGTGA. The CDR3, as DNA: TGTGCCGGCAGCCCTGGGGCAGCGAACACCGGGGAGCTGTTTTTT. This encodes CAGSPGAANTGELFF.

The gene calls are TRBV2 and TRBJ1-5; unclear D gene. With 6 bases removed from V and 4 bases from J, the gap between germline ends came to 13 bases. Looked up from germline, CDR1 is SNHLY and CDR2 is FYNNEI. CDR3 length: 14 amino acids. The CDR3 nucleotides read TGTGCCAGCAGGGAGGTCCGCCCGAATCAGCCCCAGCATTTT. It encodes CASREVRPNQPQHF.

The sample holds many counts of this clonotype. This chain uses TRBV7-2 with TRBJ2-2; D remains unclear. The CDR3 is 15 amino acids. CDR1 and CDR2 from the germline V gene are SGHTA and FQGNSA. Deletions cut 3 bases from V and 0 bases from J, with 8 bases between. CDR3 DNA: TGTGCCAGCAGCTTTAGTGGCCCGAACACCGGGGAGCTGTTTTTT. Translated: CASSFSGPNTGELFF.

The chain is built from TRBV30 and TRBJ2-1; the D call may be TRBD1 or TRBD2 (5 bases each). Germline V gene lookup returns CDR1 GTSNPN and CDR2 SVGIG (reference sequence). V lost 3 bases to trimming and J lost 10 bases, with 25 bases between them. There are 16 residues in the CDR3. CDR3: CAWSWDPPHGLGEQFF. Here the CDR3 DNA reads TGTGCCTGGAGCTGGGACCCACCGCATGGGCTGGGCGAGCAGTTCTTC.

This clonotype was counted between two and nine times. The chain combines TRBV10-3 with TRBJ1-2; D might be TRBD1 (6 bases). The CDR3 contains 13 residues. The germline CDR1 and CDR2 sequences are ENHRY and SYGVKD. Deletions cut 7 bases from V and 2 bases from J, with 11 bases between. Here the CDR3 reads CAIKSTGNYGYTF. CDR3 bases: TGTGCCATCAAATCTACAGGGAACTATGGCTACACCTTC.

The chain carries TRBV6-2 or TRBV6-3 and TRBJ2-1; 13 bases match TRBD2. Per the germline V gene, CDR1 is MNHEY and CDR2 is SVGEGT. There are 16 residues in the CDR3. Trimming took 2 bases from V and 4 from J; bases not matched to a gene: 2. The DNA of the CDR3 is TGTGCCAGCAGTTACAGGACTAGCGGGGGATACAATGAGCAGTTCTTC. Protein product: CASSYRTSGGYNEQFF.

This clonotype was counted between two and nine times. The V and J genes are TRBV10-3 and TRBJ2-2; unclear D gene. From germline, CDR1 is ENHRY and CDR2 SYGVKD. The ends were cut back, 7 bases at V and 1 base at J, with 16 bases in the middle. The CDR3 is 16 amino acids. The CDR3 loop reads CAITPLDRGNTGELFF. DNA for the CDR3: TGTGCCATCACCCCATTGGACCGAGGGAACACCGGGGAGCTGTTTTTT.

J is TRBJ1-1 and V is TRBV19, with TRBD1 matching over 8 bases. The germline gives CDR1 LNHDA, CDR2 SQIVND (reference sequence). This CDR3 has 14 amino acids. V was clipped by 4 bases and J by 3 bases; unmatched bases: 4. The chain's CDR3 is CASSNTGGYTEAFF. Here the CDR3 DNA reads TGTGCCAGTAGTAACACAGGGGGATACACTGAAGCTTTCTTT.

The chain links TRBV6-6 to TRBJ2-7, with TRBD1 identical over 12 bases. With V trimmed by 5 bases and J by 3 bases, 5 bases remained unmatched. There are 15 residues in the CDR3. Per the germline V gene, CDR1 is MNHNY and CDR2 is SVGAGI (reference sequence). DNA of the CDR3: TGTGCCAGCAGTCCGGGACAGGGGGCGTACTACGAGCAGTACTTC. This gives the protein CASSPGQGAYYEQYF.

The genes are TRBV2 and TRBJ1-2; no definite D call. This CDR3 is 13 amino acids long. Germline CDR1 and CDR2: SNHLY and FYNNEI. Trimming left V 7 bases short and J 0 bases short, with 9 bases between. CDR3 nucleotide sequence: TGTGCCAGCATGGAGGGAACTAACTATGGCTACACCTTC. Translation gives CASMEGTNYGYTF.

With respect to this clonotype: This sequence may be a read error, since a much larger clone differs from it by one base. DNA for the CDR3: TGTGCCAGCAGCTTCGTTTCGACAGGTGGTGGTTCTGAAACTTTCTTT. Protein: CASSFVSTGGGSETFF. The chain has TRBV7-2 and TRBJ1-1; tentative D call: TRBD1 (6 bases). Germline V gives CDR1 SGHTA, CDR2 FQGNSA. The length of the CDR3 is 16 residues.

The rearrangement joins TRBV27 to TRBJ1-5; D ambiguous. The CDR3 length is 16 residues. Between the trimmed V and J ends, which lost 3 bases and 0 bases, there was a span of 12 bases. Germline V gene data show CDR1 as MNHEY and CDR2 as SMNVEV (reference sequence). Here the CDR3 reads CASSFLPLYSNQPQHF. CDR3 DNA: TGTGCCAGCAGTTTCCTCCCGCTGTATAGCAATCAGCCCCAGCATTTT.